Listed here is a single T cell receptor beta chain. The table came from immunoSEQ multiplex PCR; TCRdb's copy has only in-frame clones and leaves some out. The data contain approximately 100,000 clones, about nine tenths of them seen just once; the ten biggest clones take up 10%. This sample is drawn from a study of blood T cell repertoires in COVID-19. In the study overall: Sources were T cells, B-cell-depleted T cells, or PBMCs; the material itself was cDNA or gDNA.

The CDR3 is 17 residues long. From germline, CDR1 is SGHNT and CDR2 YENEEA. The V end lost 5 bases, the J end lost 5 bases, and 22 bases lay between the germline ends. The sequencing sample was made of peripheral blood. The chain couples TRBV11-3 to TRBJ2-1; D possibly corresponds to TRBD2 (5 bases). The origin of this receptor is a man aged 50 to 59 with acute or convalescent COVID-19. DNA for the CDR3: TGTGCCAGCAGCCGACGACTATCCGCCCCGGTAGACAATGAGCAGTTCTTC. Its protein is CASSRRLSAPVDNEQFF.